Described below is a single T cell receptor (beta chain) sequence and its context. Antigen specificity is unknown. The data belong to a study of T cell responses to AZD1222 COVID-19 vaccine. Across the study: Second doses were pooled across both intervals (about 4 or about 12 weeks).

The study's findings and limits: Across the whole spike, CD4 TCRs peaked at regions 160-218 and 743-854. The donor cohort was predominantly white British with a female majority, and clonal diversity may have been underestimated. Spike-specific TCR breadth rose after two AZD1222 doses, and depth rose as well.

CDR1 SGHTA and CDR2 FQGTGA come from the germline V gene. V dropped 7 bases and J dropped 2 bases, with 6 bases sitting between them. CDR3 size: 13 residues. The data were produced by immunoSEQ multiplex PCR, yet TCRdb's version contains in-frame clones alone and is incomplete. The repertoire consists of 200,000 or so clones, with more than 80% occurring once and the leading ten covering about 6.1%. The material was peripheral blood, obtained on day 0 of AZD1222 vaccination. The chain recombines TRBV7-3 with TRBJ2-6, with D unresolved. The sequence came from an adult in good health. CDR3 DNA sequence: TGTGCCAGCACCGCAGCTGGGGCCAACGTCCTGACTTTC. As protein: CASTAAGANVLTF.